The clone carrying this T cell receptor beta chain was seen many times. The data originate from a study of spatial heterogeneity in lung cancer. Time point: sample taken at primary tumor resection. Trimming pared 0 bases from V and 1 base from J, leaving 7 bases between. This CDR3 comprises 14 residues. The germline V gene has CDR1 SGHRS and CDR2 YFSETQ. MiXCR, run by TCRdb on the 5' RACE reads, gives a single entry per CDR3 protein. This sample yields some 80,000 distinct CDR3 sequences, of which approximately 8.1% are seen a single time; roughly 7% belongs to the top ten. V and J are TRBV5-1 and TRBJ1-1; D not certain. The sample consisted of PBMCs, taken at surgery. The sequence came from a male donor with early-stage non-small cell lung cancer. The CDR3 reads CASSLEWGNTEAFF. As DNA, the CDR3 is TGCGCCAGCAGCTTGGAATGGGGGAACACTGAAGCTTTCTTT. The full variable domain, rest sourced from reference TRBV5-1 and TRBJ1-1, is KAGVTQTPRYLIKTRGQQVTLSCSPISGHRSVSWYQQTPGQGLQFLFEYFSETQRNKGNFPGRFSGRQFSNSRSEMNVSTLELGDSALYLCASSLEWGNTEAFFGQGTRLTVV.